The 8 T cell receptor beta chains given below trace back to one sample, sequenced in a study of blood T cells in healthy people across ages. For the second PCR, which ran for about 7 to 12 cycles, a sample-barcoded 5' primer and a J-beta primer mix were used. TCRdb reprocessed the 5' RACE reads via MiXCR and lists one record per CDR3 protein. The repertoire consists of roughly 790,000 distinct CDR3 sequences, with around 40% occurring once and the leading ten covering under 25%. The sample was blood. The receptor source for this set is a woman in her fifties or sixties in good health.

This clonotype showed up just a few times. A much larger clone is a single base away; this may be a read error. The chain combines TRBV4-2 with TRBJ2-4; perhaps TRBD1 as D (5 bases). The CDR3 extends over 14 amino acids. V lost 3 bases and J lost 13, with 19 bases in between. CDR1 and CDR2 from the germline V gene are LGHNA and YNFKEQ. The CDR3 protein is CASSQNSQGHEQYF. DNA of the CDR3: TGTGCCAGCAGCCAGAACAGTCAGGGCCATGAGCAGTACTTC.

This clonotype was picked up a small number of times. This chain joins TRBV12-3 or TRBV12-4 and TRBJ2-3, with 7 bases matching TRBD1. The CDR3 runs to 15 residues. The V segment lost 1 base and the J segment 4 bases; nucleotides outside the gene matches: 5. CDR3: CASSLGLQGADTQYF. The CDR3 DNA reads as TGTGCCAGCAGTTTAGGATTGCAGGGGGCAGATACGCAGTATTTT.

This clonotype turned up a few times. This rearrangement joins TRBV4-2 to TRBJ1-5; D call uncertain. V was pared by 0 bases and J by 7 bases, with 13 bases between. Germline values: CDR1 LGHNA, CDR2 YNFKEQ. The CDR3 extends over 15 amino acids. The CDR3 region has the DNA TGTGCCAGCAGCCAAGATTCAGTTTCTCGGCAGCCCCAGCATTTT. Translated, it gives CASSQDSVSRQPQHF.

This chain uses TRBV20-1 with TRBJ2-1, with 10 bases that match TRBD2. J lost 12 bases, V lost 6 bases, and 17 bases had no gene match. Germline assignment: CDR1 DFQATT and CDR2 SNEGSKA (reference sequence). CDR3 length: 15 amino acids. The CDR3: CSASRRVAGGCGQFF. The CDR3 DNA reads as TGCAGTGCAAGCCGCAGGGTAGCGGGGGGTTGCGGGCAGTTCTTC.

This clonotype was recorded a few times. The CDR3: CSARIQGANTEAFF. The CDR3, as DNA: TGCAGTGCTAGGATACAGGGGGCGAACACTGAAGCTTTCTTT. This chain joins TRBV20-1 and TRBJ1-1; 9 nucleotides agree with TRBD1. Germline CDR1 and CDR2: DFQATT and SNEGSKA (reference sequence). The junction had 3 bases not matched to a gene; V was cut back by 3 bases and J by 1 base. This CDR3 is 14 amino acids long.

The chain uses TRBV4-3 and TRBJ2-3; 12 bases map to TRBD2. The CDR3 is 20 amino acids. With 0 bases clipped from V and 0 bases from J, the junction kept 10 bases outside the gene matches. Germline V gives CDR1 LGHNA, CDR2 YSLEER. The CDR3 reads CASSQDPPSGGDTSTDTQYF. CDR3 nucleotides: TGCGCCAGCAGCCAAGACCCTCCTAGCGGGGGGGACACTAGCACAGATACGCAGTATTTT.

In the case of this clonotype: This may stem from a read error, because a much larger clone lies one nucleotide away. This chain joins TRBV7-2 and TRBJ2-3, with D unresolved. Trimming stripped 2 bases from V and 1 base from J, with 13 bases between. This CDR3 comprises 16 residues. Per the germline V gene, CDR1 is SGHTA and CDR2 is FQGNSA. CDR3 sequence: CASSLLATSGTDTQYF. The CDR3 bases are TGTGCCAGCAGCTTACTCGCTACGTCCGGCACAGATACGCAGTATTTT.

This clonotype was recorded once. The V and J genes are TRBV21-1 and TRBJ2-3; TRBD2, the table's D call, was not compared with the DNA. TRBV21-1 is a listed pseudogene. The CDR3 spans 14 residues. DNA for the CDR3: TGTGCCAGCAGCCGGGACTGTTCATGGGATACGCAGTATTTT. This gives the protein CASSRDCSWDTQYF.